The clone carrying this T cell receptor (beta chain) was recorded once. What it binds is unknown. It was through 5'RACE template switching that TCR cDNA was made, with a universal primer site and UMIs added. TCRdb analysed the 5' RACE reads with MiXCR anew, one entry per CDR3 protein. The sample lists hundreds of thousands of distinct CDR3 sequences; roughly 13% were seen once. CDR3 length: 11 amino acids. V dropped 7 bases and J dropped 3 bases, with 5 bases sitting between them. The germline CDR1 and CDR2 sequences are SGDLS and YYNGEE. The sample comes from a study of T cells after yellow fever vaccination. Study results and caveats: Booster sampling recovered most clones from primary vaccination (approximately 96% CD4, roughly 88% CD8). It was a weaker secondary response, yet one that peaked faster, at day 5 versus 15.

The origin of this receptor is a man aged 30 to 45 who received the YFV17D yellow fever vaccine. The specimen comprised PBMCs, sampled on the day of the yellow fever booster vaccination. This chain connects TRBV9 to TRBJ2-1; D is ambiguous. The CDR3 here is CASPLYNEQFF. In nucleotides, the CDR3 is TGTGCCAGCCCCCTCTACAATGAGCAGTTCTTC.